This T cell receptor (beta chain) was obtained from a study of monozygotic twins with inflammatory bowel disease. General study points: It was in IBD patients that TCRbeta diversity (inverse Simpson) was lower than in healthy co-twins. No discrimination was achieved between different T cell subtypes.

To note about this clonotype: The antigen remains undetermined.

The CDR3 totals 17 residues. Looked up from germline, CDR1 is DFQATT and CDR2 is SNEGSKA (reference sequence). Template switching was used to attach UMIs, which incorporated a 6-nucleotide sample barcode. TCRdb processed the 5' RACE reads again and assigns one entry to each CDR3 protein, with no DNA. Here the sample table reports about 450,000 distinct CDR3 sequences. Material for sequencing was blood. V and J are TRBV20-1 and TRBJ2-1; the D call of TRBD2 rests on TCRdb alone, since no DNA is present to check it. This clonotype was obtained from a human donor with ulcerative colitis or Crohn's disease, or a healthy co-twin of an affected twin (not recorded which). The CDR3 loop reads CSARDPRLAGSYNEQFF.